This TCR beta chain was identified during a study of tumor and adjacent non-tumor tissue in lung cancer. Study-level results: Higher tumor TCR diversity was associated with shorter survival.

RNA was extracted from bulk tissue without any cell sorting. A modified ARM-PCR protocol with three rounds of nested PCR amplified TCRbeta. MiXCR, run by TCRdb on the multiplex PCR reads, gives a single entry per CDR3 protein. The sample shows 70,000 to 90,000 distinct CDR3 sequences, roughly 80% of them seen only once. Germline V CDR1 and CDR2: DFQATT, SNEGSKA (reference sequence). V lost 2 bases to trimming and J lost 6 bases, with 20 bases between them. The CDR3 runs 16 residues. The table lists this clonotype with many counts. The antigen is undetermined. Material: lung tumor tissue. The chain is built from TRBV20-1 and TRBJ2-1, with TRBD2 as a possible D gene (6 bases). This clonotype originated in a woman aged 50 to 60 with non-small cell lung cancer. CDR3 coding DNA: TGCAGTGCTAGAAGTCCGGGACTCCAATTTGGCAATGAGCAGTTCTTC. It translates to CSARSPGLQFGNEQFF.